Presented here are 5 T cell receptor beta chains from one specimen sequenced in a study of response to subunit inactivated influenza vaccine. Each CDR3 protein gets one entry after TCRdb re-called the RT-PCR reads with MiXCR. The sample has about 780,000 distinct CDR3 sequences; approximately 17% are singletons. Sample: PBMCs from blood, taken roughly 5 days after vaccination. The receptor set was obtained from a man between 50 and 59 years old who received an inactivated influenza vaccine.

V and J are TRBV2 and TRBJ2-5; no clear D gene. The CDR3 contains 13 residues. The germline gives CDR1 SNHLY, CDR2 FYNNEI. Trimming removed 1 base from V and 2 bases from J, with 5 bases in between. The CDR3 region has the DNA TGTGCCAGCAGTGAAGAAGGGCAAGAGACCCAGTACTTC. Translation: CASSEEGQETQYF.

This clonotype came up many times. CDR3 residues: CSDTVAGGSGQFF. CDR3 nucleotide sequence: TGCAGCGATACCGTAGCGGGAGGGAGTGGGCAGTTCTTC. V is TRBV29-1 and J is TRBJ2-1; 11 bases agree with TRBD2. CDR1 is SQVTM, CDR2 ANQGSEA, per germline. Trimming at V came to 7 bases and at J to 12 bases, leaving 11 bases not matched to a gene. The CDR3 runs 13 residues.

This clonotype has a handful of counts. The chain has TRBV5-1 and TRBJ2-5, with 10 bases matching TRBD1. After removal of 2 bases from V and 2 bases from J, the junction contained 6 bases not matched to a gene. CDR3 length: 16 amino acids. Germline V gene lookup returns CDR1 SGHRS and CDR2 YFSETQ. CDR3 protein: CASSFETGQGQETQYF. CDR3 coding DNA: TGCGCCAGCAGCTTCGAAACGGGACAGGGGCAAGAGACCCAGTACTTC.

In this sample, this clonotype turned up a few times. The chain uses TRBV12-3 or TRBV12-4 and TRBJ2-1, with 7 bases matching TRBD1. The V segment lost 4 bases and the J segment 3 bases; nucleotides outside the gene matches: 6. This CDR3 is built from 15 residues. CDR3 nucleotide sequence: TGTGCCAGCAGTTCGACAGGGCATCACTACAATGAGCAGTTCTTC. Protein sequence: CASSSTGHHYNEQFF.

This chain joins TRBV7-2 and TRBJ2-1; D is tentatively TRBD1 or TRBD2 (7 bases each). V lost 5 bases to trimming and J lost 7 bases, with 15 bases between them. The CDR3 extends over 14 amino acids. CDR1 and CDR2 from the germline V gene are SGHTA and FQGNSA. Here the CDR3 DNA reads TGTGCCAGCAGCCCCCGACAGGGAGGGAATGAGCAGTTCTTC. Translated, it gives CASSPRQGGNEQFF.